The 28 T cell receptor beta chains below were found in one sample sequenced in a study of tumor and adjacent non-tumor tissue in lung cancer. TCRbeta libraries were built with three rounds of nested PCR, modified from ARM-PCR. TCRdb reanalysed the multiplex PCR reads using MiXCR and keeps one entry per CDR3 protein. This table holds almost 75,000 distinct CDR3 sequences, roughly 70% found once. This sample's RNA came from whole unsorted tissue. Distant lung tissue was collected more than 3 cm away from the tumor edge. Sequencing was carried out using distant non-tumor lung tissue. Every receptor here comes from a woman aged 45-60 years with non-small cell lung cancer.

This clonotype was recorded at least ten times. This rearrangement joins TRBV4-3 to TRBJ2-5; no clear D gene. Germline V CDR1 and CDR2: LGHNA, YSLEER. CDR3 length: 16 amino acids. V lost 2 bases, J lost 2 bases, and 15 bases lay in between. The CDR3 nucleotides are TGCGCCAGCAGCCAATTAGTATCTCTCCCACAAGAGACCCAGTACTTC. It codes for CASSQLVSLPQETQYF.

This chain uses TRBV28 with TRBJ2-7, with TRBD2 matching 8 bases. The V gene end was trimmed by 5 bases and the J gene end by 2 bases; junction bases not matched to a gene: 17. The CDR3 sequence is 18 residues long. The germline V gene has CDR1 MDHEN and CDR2 SYDVKM. CDR3 bases: TGTGCCAGCAGTAGGGGTAACAGGGTAGCGGGACTCACCTACGAGCAGTACTTC. Residues: CASSRGNRVAGLTYEQYF. The full variable domain, rest sourced from reference TRBV28 and TRBJ2-7, is DVKVTQSSRYLVKRTGEKVFLECVQDMDHENMFWYRQDPGLGLRLIYFSYDVKMKEKGDIPEGYSVSREKKERFSLILESASTNQTSMYLCASSRGNRVAGLTYEQYFGPGTRLTVT.

This clonotype was found a few times. A read error may be the cause here, since a much bigger clone is one base away. V is TRBV20-1 and J is TRBJ1-5; tentative D call: TRBD1 (6 bases). The CDR3 consists of 15 residues. Germline lookup yields CDR1 DFQATT and CDR2 SNEGSKA (reference sequence). The CDR3 is CSVREYGQSNQPQHF. The CDR3 DNA is TGCAGTGTTAGAGAATACGGACAGAGCAATCAGCCCCAGCATTTT.

This clonotype has at least ten counts. The CDR3 is CSVEGTGTYEQYF. CDR3 nucleotides: TGCAGCGTTGAGGGGACAGGGACCTACGAGCAGTACTTC. The chain uses TRBV29-1 and TRBJ2-7; TRBD1 matches at 9 bases. This CDR3 has 13 amino acids. CDR1 and CDR2 (germline): SQVTM, ANQGSEA. Unmatched junction bases numbered 2, after V lost 3 bases and J lost 2 bases.

As to this clonotype: A much larger clone sits a single nucleotide away, making a read error possible. This rearrangement joins TRBV20-1 to TRBJ1-5, with a weak D call TRBD1 (5 bases). This CDR3 has 16 amino acids. Germline V CDR1 and CDR2: DFQATT, SNEGSKA (reference sequence). V lost 1 base and J 1 base, leaving 14 bases between the germline ends. As DNA, the CDR3 is TGCAGTGCTAGAGTTGGGGGGAAACACAGCAATCAGCCCCAGCATTTT. Translating it yields CSARVGGKHSNQPQHF.

The table lists this clonotype with a count of one. The junction departs from the called germline gene at one end, perhaps through a read error. V usage is TRBV12-3 or TRBV12-4 and J usage is TRBJ2-1; TRBD1 matches 8 bases. This CDR3 region has 18 residues. DNA of the CDR3: TGTGCCAGCAGTCGGCCCCCCACAGGGGGTGAGACCTATAATGTGCAGTTCTTC. Translated: CASSRPPTGGETYNVQFF.

This clonotype was seen repeatedly, ten times or more. V usage is TRBV12-3 or TRBV12-4 and J usage is TRBJ2-2; D remains unclear. This CDR3 is 14 amino acids long. The V end was cut by 2 bases, the J end by 2 bases, with 6 bases between. CDR3 nucleotides: TGTGCCAGCAGTTTAAGCATCAACACCGGGGAGCTGTTTTTT. Translating it yields CASSLSINTGELFF.

Concerning this clonotype: The junction and the germline gene differ at one end; a read error may be behind it. V is TRBV11-2 and J is TRBJ1-4; D gene uncertain. CDR3 length equals 14 residues. Germline lookup yields CDR1 SGHAT and CDR2 FQNNGV. The CDR3 region is CASSLVMTNEKLFF. CDR3 DNA: TGTGCCAGCAGCTTAGTAATGACTAATGAGAAACTGTTTTTT. The full variable domain, completed using reference TRBV11-2 and TRBJ1-4, is EAGVAQSPRYKIIEKRQSVAFWCNPISGHATLYWYQQILGQGPKLLIQFQNNGVVDDSQLPKDRFSAERLKGVDSTLKIQPAKLEDSAVYLCASSLVMTNEKLFFGSGTQLSVL.

As for this clonotype: One junction end disagrees with the germline gene, perhaps due to a read error. CDR3 region: CACSLAAWYEQYF. DNA for the CDR3: TGTGCCTGCAGCTTAGCGGCCTGGTACGAGCAGTACTTC. The V gene is TRBV11-2, the J gene TRBJ2-7, with a tentative D call TRBD2 (6 bases). The CDR3 is 13 amino acids. CDR1 and CDR2 (germline): SGHAT, FQNNGV.

This clonotype was detected many times. The V gene is TRBV5-6, the J gene TRBJ2-1; D not resolved. The germline gives CDR1 SGHDT, CDR2 YYEEEE. V gave up 4 bases and J gave up 7 bases, with 15 bases separating them. The CDR3 consists of 14 residues. The CDR3 DNA reads TGTGCCAGCAGCCCAATCTCAGCTGAAAATGAGCAGTTCTTC. It is translated as CASSPISAENEQFF. Drawing the rest from reference TRBV5-6 and TRBJ2-1, the complete variable domain is DAGVTQSPTHLIKTRGQQVTLRCSPKSGHDTVSWYQQALGQGPQFIFQYYEEEERQRGNFPDRFSGHQFPNYSSELNVNALLLGDSALYLCASSPISAENEQFFGPGTRLTVL.

A word on this clonotype: This may come from a read error, since a much larger clone is one base off. The V and J genes are TRBV20-1 and TRBJ2-7; D possibly corresponds to TRBD1 (5 bases). Germline CDR1 DFQATT, CDR2 SNEGSKA (reference sequence). Trimming stripped 7 bases from V and 5 bases from J, with 21 bases between. The CDR3 consists of 14 residues. The CDR3 nucleotides are TGCAGTGTACCCGCCCGAAGGGGCCCCCACGAGCAGTACTTC. Its protein product is CSVPARRGPHEQYF.

This clonotype was observed a few times. Possible read error: a much larger clone is one base away. The chain carries TRBV6-5 and TRBJ2-3, with 8 bases matching TRBD2. CDR3 length: 14 amino acids. Looked up from germline, CDR1 is MNHEY and CDR2 is SVGAGI. The CDR3 region has the DNA TGTGCCACCTCCCGGGGGGGACCGAGGGATACGCATTATTTT. It translates to CATSRGGPRDTHYF.

This chain links TRBV11-1 with TRBJ2-7; tentatively, D is TRBD1 or TRBD2 (6 bases each). Germline values: CDR1 SGHAT, CDR2 FQDESV (reference sequence). Deletions cut 1 base from V and 2 bases from J, with 15 bases between. The CDR3 has 16 residues. DNA of the CDR3: TGTGCCAGCAGCTTAGAGGTGTCGGGGGCACCCTACGAGCAGTACTTC. The encoded protein is CASSLEVSGAPYEQYF.

A note on this clonotype: At one end the junction does not follow the germline gene, possibly because of a read error. This chain joins TRBV20-1 and TRBJ2-5; D unclear. Germline CDR1 is DFQATT and CDR2 is SNEGSKA (reference sequence). CDR3 length: 13 residues. Here the CDR3 DNA reads TGCTGTGCTAGACCGTGGGTCGGTGAGACCCAGTACTTC. Protein sequence: CCARPWVGETQYF.

The CDR3 DNA is TGTGCCAGTAGTACCCGACAGAGGAACACTGAAGCTTTCTTT. This encodes CASSTRQRNTEAFF. This rearrangement joins TRBV19 to TRBJ1-1, with D perhaps matching TRBD1 (5 bases). Deletions cut 4 bases from V and 1 base from J, with 10 bases between. The CDR3 length is 14 residues. Germline assignment: CDR1 LNHDA and CDR2 SQIVND (reference sequence).

Turning to this clonotype: The junction does not match germline at one end; this may be a read error. The chain couples TRBV20-1 to TRBJ2-4, with 13 bases fitting TRBD2. The CDR3 has 14 residues. Germline assignment: CDR1 DFQATT and CDR2 SNEGSKA (reference sequence). CDR3: CGARTSGSEDIQYF. Here the CDR3 DNA reads TGCGGTGCCCGGACTAGCGGGAGCGAAGACATTCAGTATTTC.

There are many counts of this clonotype. A read error is possible here, since a much larger clone lies one base away. J is TRBJ2-3 and V is TRBV6-5, with D perhaps given as TRBD1 or TRBD2 (5 bases each). Trimming took off 8 bases at V and 8 bases at J, with 11 bases between the two ends. The CDR3 covers 11 residues. The germline V gene has CDR1 MNHEY and CDR2 SVGAGI. The chain's CDR3 is CASGVGGTQYF. The CDR3 nucleotides are TGTGCCAGCGGGGTTGGGGGTACGCAGTATTTT.

As to this clonotype: This may stem from a read error, because a much larger clone lies one nucleotide away. The chain joins TRBV10-3 to TRBJ1-5, with D perhaps TRBD1 (6 bases). CDR3 length: 15 residues. Looked up from germline, CDR1 is ENHRY and CDR2 is SYGVKD. CDR3 in DNA: TGTGCCATCAGTGAGTCATCGGGGGGCAATCAGCCCCACCATTTT. It codes for CAISESSGGNQPHHF.

To note about this clonotype: One junction end disagrees with the germline gene, perhaps due to a read error. This chain links TRBV20-1 with TRBJ2-1; D is undetermined. The CDR3 is 14 amino acids. Per germline, CDR1 DFQATT and CDR2 SNEGSKA (reference sequence). The DNA for the CDR3 is TGTAGTGCTAGAGGTTGGGCAAACCACAATGAGCAGTTCTTC. It specifies CSARGWANHNEQFF.

This clonotype was observed once. One base away lies a much larger clone, so this may be a sequencing read error. Written as DNA, the CDR3 is TGTGCCAGCGATCTAGCGGGAGGCAATGAGCAGTTCTTC. It yields the protein CASDLAGGNEQFF. The chain couples TRBV6-2 or TRBV6-3 to TRBJ2-1; 11 bases agree with TRBD2. The CDR3 extends over 13 amino acids. Trimming took 8 bases from V and 6 from J; bases not matched to a gene: 3. Germline CDR1 and CDR2: MNHEY and SVGEGT.

Comments on this clonotype: This clone may be a read error of a much larger clone one base away. The chain links TRBV10-1 to TRBJ2-7, with D perhaps TRBD2 (6 bases). CDR1 WNHNN and CDR2 SYGVQD come from the germline V gene (reference sequence). The CDR3 covers 16 residues. CDR3 sequence (DNA): TGCGCCAGCAGTGAGCGGGAGCGGAACATCTCCTACGTGCAGTACTTC. Amino acid sequence: CASSERERNISYVQYF.

Points on this clonotype: One junction end does not reproduce the germline sequence, and a read error may be involved. CDR3 bases: TGTGCGAGCAGCTTACCTCCGATGGATGAGCAGTTATTC. The encoded protein is CASSLPPMDEQLF. V gene TRBV11-1 combines with J gene TRBJ2-1, with no clear D. Per germline, CDR1 SGHAT and CDR2 FQDESV (reference sequence). CDR3 length: 13 residues. The full variable domain, with the rest looked up from reference TRBV11-1 and TRBJ2-1, is EAEVAQSPRYKITEKSQAVAFWCDPISGHATLYWYRQILGQGPELLVQFQDESVVDDSQLPKDRFSAERLKGVDSTLKIQPAELGDSAMYLCASSLPPMDEQLFGPGTRLTVL.

Turning to this clonotype: One junction end disagrees with the germline gene, perhaps due to a read error. V is TRBV20-1 and J is TRBJ2-7, with D tentatively TRBD2 (5 bases). The length of the CDR3 is 14 residues. Germline CDR1 reads DFQATT; CDR2 reads SNEGSKA (reference sequence). The CDR3: CSASPEGTDYEQYF. The CDR3 DNA reads TGTAGTGCTAGCCCAGAAGGCACGGACTACGAGCAGTACTTC.

As regards this clonotype: Mismatch with germline at one junction end may stem from a read error. The genes are TRBV20-1 and TRBJ2-7; 10 bases are shared with TRBD1. The CDR3 spans 15 residues. Germline CDR1 reads DFQATT; CDR2 reads SNEGSKA (reference sequence). CDR3 in amino acids: CSARDPGQGDYEQYF. As DNA, the CDR3 is TGCAGTGCTCGAGACCCAGGACAGGGGGACTACGAGCAGTATTTC.

This clonotype was seen many times. The chain combines TRBV4-1 with TRBJ2-1; no definite D call. The CDR3 is 13 amino acids. V dropped 4 bases and J dropped 4 bases, with 8 bases sitting between them. The V gene's germline CDR1 is MGHRA and CDR2 YSYEKL. The CDR3, as DNA: TGCGCCAGCAGCCCCCTCTTGTACAATGAGCAGTTCTTC. It yields the protein CASSPLLYNEQFF.

This clonotype was counted once. This may be a read error: a much more frequent sequence differs by one nucleotide. The chain uses TRBV4-3 and TRBJ2-7, with 7 bases aligning to TRBD1. This CDR3 is built from 14 residues. Germline-derived CDR1 and CDR2 are LGHNA and YSLEER. This CDR3 is CASSYSTGTYEQNF. CDR3 in DNA: TGCGCCAGCAGCTATTCGACAGGGACCTACGAGCAGAACTTC.

As regards this clonotype: A read error may produce the germline difference seen at one junction end. This sequence joins TRBV12-3 or TRBV12-4 and TRBJ2-2, with a tentative D call TRBD2 (7 bases). CDR3 length: 14 residues. The CDR3 protein is CASSPGGHTGELFF. The CDR3, as DNA: TGTGCCAGCAGCCCCGGGGGGCACACCGGGGAGCTATTTTTT.

This clonotype was recorded many times. CDR3 loop: CASSTGSNEQYF. CDR3 DNA: TGTGCCAGCAGCACCGGGAGCAACGAGCAGTACTTC. V and J are TRBV4-2 and TRBJ2-7; tentatively, D is TRBD2 (6 bases). The V end was cut by 5 bases, the J end by 5 bases, with 10 bases between. Germline CDR1 reads LGHNA; CDR2 reads YNFKEQ. This CDR3 comprises 12 residues.